This T cell receptor (beta chain) was retrieved from a study of OX40 agonist ivuxolimab in advanced cancers. Study overall: Over 30% of patients had received prior checkpoint inhibitor therapy.

V lost 6 bases and J 3 bases, leaving 12 bases between the germline ends. Per germline, CDR1 MNHNS and CDR2 SASEGT. The CDR3 has 13 residues. Assay used: immunoSEQ multiplex PCR; TCRdb lists only in-frame clones, some missing. The table shows more than 60,000 clones, with 80% to 90% occurring only once. As to this clone: Its antigen is as yet unknown.

Study-level findings and limits: Not determined was the antigen specificity of the expanded peripheral T cells.

The starting material was CD4+ or CD8+ T cells sorted from blood, obtained in a trial of the OX40 agonist ivuxolimab. This TCR was recovered from an adult with an advanced solid tumor such as melanoma, head and neck, liver or kidney cancer. This chain uses TRBV6-1 with TRBJ2-7; tentatively, D is TRBD2 (6 bases). CDR3 sequence (DNA): TGTGCCAGCAGCTACGAGGAGGGCTACGAGCAGTACTTC. This gives the protein CASSYEEGYEQYF.